The source of this T cell receptor (beta chain) is a study of blood T cell repertoires in COVID-19. Study background: Sites in the United States, Italy and Spain provided acute and convalescent COVID-19 samples.

This CDR3 has 14 residues. Trimming cost V 0 bases and J 7 bases, with 12 bases left between them. Per germline, CDR1 SNHLY and CDR2 FYNNEI. Authors' processing steps: The assay estimated nucleated cells by amplifying reference gene primers. Profiling relied on immunoSEQ multiplex PCR, and the TCRdb table lists in-frame clones only, not all of them. That table furnishes V, J and clone size, whereas the DNA furnished D and trimming. The sample includes around 250,000 clones, approximately 85% seen only once; the top ten take around 1.8%. Two negative PCRs, clearance, or symptom resolution had been documented for recovered Cohort 3 donors.

The chain recombines TRBV2 with TRBJ1-2; D unclear. The sequenced material came from PBMCs or T cells enriched from blood (not recorded which). The receptor was derived from a woman between 50 and 59 years old who had recovered from COVID-19. CDR3 in DNA: TGTGCCAGCAGTGAAGCGTCGACCCTAGGTGGCTACACCTTC. It is translated as CASSEASTLGGYTF.